A single sample gave rise to the 23 T cell receptor beta chains below, sequenced in a study of a mutant IDH1 vaccine in newly diagnosed glioma. Clones were sequenced by immunoSEQ multiplex PCR, and TCRdb holds only the in-frame ones, with some missing. Of 80,000 to 100,000 clones in the sample, over 75% were seen once. Regarding time point: baseline, week 1 (first vaccination visit). The treatment is: pre-vaccination baseline after standard-of-care therapy. This specimen was PBMCs, taken from a glioma patient treated with radiotherapy, temozolomide or both. These receptors originate from a man aged 35 to 55 with glioma. Some clones in this sample may be carry-over from other donors' samples.

The chain links TRBV6-5 to TRBJ2-2; TRBD1 matches 9 bases. Germline CDR1 is MNHEY and CDR2 is SVGAGI. This CDR3 has 14 residues. V lost 11 bases, J lost 11 bases, and 15 bases stayed unmatched. In DNA, the CDR3 is TGTGCCGGCGCCCCGGACAGGGGAAGTTTTGAGCTGTTTTTT. Residues: CAGAPDRGSFELFF.

The chain links TRBV9 to TRBJ2-7; TRBD1 agrees at 7 bases. The CDR3 runs 15 residues. The V gene end was trimmed by 5 bases and the J gene end by 0 bases; junction bases not matched to a gene: 8. Germline assignment: CDR1 SGDLS and CDR2 YYNGEE. The CDR3 nucleotides are TGTGCCAGCAGTGCCCCCGGGACAGCCTCCTACGAGCAGTACTTC. It is translated as CASSAPGTASYEQYF.

This chain uses TRBV6-6 with TRBJ2-1, with no clear D. The CDR3 spans 15 residues. V dropped 2 bases and J dropped 0 bases, with 8 bases sitting between them. Looked up from germline, CDR1 is MNHNY and CDR2 is SVGAGI (reference sequence). Here the CDR3 DNA reads TGTGCCAGCAGTTACAAGGGTTTCTCCTACAATGAGCAGTTCTTC. Translated, it gives CASSYKGFSYNEQFF.

This clone came up once. The chain combines TRBV5-1 with TRBJ2-1, with TRBD2 matching over 10 bases. J lost 6 bases, V lost 1 base, and 4 bases had no gene match. This CDR3 region has 15 residues. Germline CDR1 reads SGHRS; CDR2 reads YFSETQ. The CDR3 DNA reads as TGCGCCAGCAGCTTGAACCTAGCGGGAGTCAATGAGCAGTTCTTC. It specifies CASSLNLAGVNEQFF.

The chain employs TRBV9 and TRBJ1-2; TRBD1 matches at 7 bases. Trimming at V came to 3 bases and at J to 2 bases, leaving 7 bases not matched to a gene. CDR3 length: 15 residues. From germline, CDR1 is SGDLS and CDR2 YYNGEE. The CDR3 DNA reads TGTGCCAGCAGCGCATCGACAGGGTGGAACTATGGCTACACCTTC. Its protein product is CASSASTGWNYGYTF.

CDR3 protein: CASRRGTGDSRSPLHF. The CDR3 coding sequence is TGTGCCAGCAGAAGGGGAACAGGGGATTCTCGTTCACCCCTCCACTTT. This chain joins TRBV6-4 and TRBJ1-6; 7 bases agree with TRBD1. V lost 6 bases to trimming and J lost 9 bases; unmatched junction nucleotides: 14. The CDR3 totals 16 residues. In germline, CDR1 is MRHNA, CDR2 SNTAGT.

The chain links TRBV7-9 to TRBJ1-6; D not resolved. The CDR3 runs 13 residues. The V gene lost 1 base and the J gene lost 8 bases, with 6 bases spanning the gap. Germline values: CDR1 SEHNR, CDR2 FQNEAQ (reference sequence). The CDR3 DNA reads TGTGCCAGCAGCTTAGTGTCGGATTCACCCCTCCACTTT. This encodes CASSLVSDSPLHF.

This clone was seen only a few times. V and J are TRBV2 and TRBJ1-4; D is unresolved. The CDR3 spans 13 residues. Per germline, CDR1 SNHLY and CDR2 FYNNEI. V was pared by 2 bases and J by 4 bases, with 5 bases between. The CDR3 protein is CASSEQFNEKLFF. In nucleotides, the CDR3 is TGTGCCAGCAGTGAACAGTTTAATGAAAAACTGTTTTTT.

The chain employs TRBV6-5 and TRBJ1-4; perhaps TRBD1 as D (5 bases). The CDR3 contains 13 residues. V was cut by 0 bases and J by 10 bases, with 9 bases left in between. Germline CDR1 and CDR2: MNHEY and SVGAGI. DNA for the CDR3: TGTGCCAGCAGTTACTCATACACAGGAAAACTGTTTTTT. Protein product: CASSYSYTGKLFF.

The CDR3 protein is CASSLSGTADYGYTF. The CDR3 DNA reads TGTGCCAGCAGCTTATCCGGGACAGCTGACTATGGCTACACCTTC. This chain connects TRBV7-9 to TRBJ1-2; 7 nucleotides align to TRBD1. The CDR3 sequence is 15 residues long. V dropped 2 bases and J dropped 3; count of bases not matched to a gene: 6. Germline assignment: CDR1 SEHNR and CDR2 FQNEAQ (reference sequence).

This clone came up a few times. This sequence joins TRBV4-2 and TRBJ2-5; TRBD1 agrees at 9 bases. Per the germline V gene, CDR1 is LGHNA and CDR2 is YNFKEQ. This CDR3 comprises 18 residues. V was clipped by 3 bases and J by 5 bases; unmatched bases: 16. The DNA of the CDR3 is TGTGCCAGCAGCCAGGATCCCAGGGGACAGGGAATTCCGGAGACCCAGTACTTC. Translating it yields CASSQDPRGQGIPETQYF.

The chain joins TRBV5-1 to TRBJ2-2; 7 bases match TRBD1. The CDR3 is 15 residues long. V was clipped by 4 bases and J by 6 bases; unmatched bases: 9. Germline lookup yields CDR1 SGHRS and CDR2 YFSETQ. DNA for the CDR3: TGCGCCAGCAGCCAAATACAGGGGCGCGCCGGGGAGCTGTTTTTT. Protein: CASSQIQGRAGELFF.

The gene calls are TRBV6-1 and TRBJ1-5; no clear D. Trimming removed 7 bases at V and 0 bases at J, with 13 bases between. The CDR3 consists of 15 residues. Germline V gene sequence: CDR1 MNHNS, CDR2 SASEGT. The CDR3 bases are TGTGCCAGCACTCGTTCAGGTAATAGCAATCAGCCCCAGCATTTT. Translated: CASTRSGNSNQPQHF.

CDR3 nucleotides: TGCAGCGTCGGTAGGGACAGGGGGCGCTGGGAGACCCAGTACTTC. Translated, it gives CSVGRDRGRWETQYF. The chain has TRBV29-1 and TRBJ2-5; 12 bases are shared with TRBD1. Germline V gives CDR1 SQVTM, CDR2 ANQGSEA. The CDR3 has 15 amino acids. V lost 6 bases and J lost 5; bases outside the gene matches: 10.

The chain joins TRBV10-3 to TRBJ2-7; D ambiguous. Germline V gene sequence: CDR1 ENHRY, CDR2 SYGVKD. The CDR3 sequence is 12 residues long. The CDR3 reads CGSAAIAYEQYF. The CDR3 DNA is TGTGGGTCGGCAGCTATAGCATACGAGCAGTACTTC.

The genes are TRBV7-9 and TRBJ2-2; D gene unclear. The CDR3 totals 16 residues. Trimming cost V 1 base and J 6 bases, with 15 bases left between them. Germline V CDR1 and CDR2: SEHNR, FQNEAQ (reference sequence). The CDR3 sequence: CASSLEGFWDSGELFF. The CDR3 coding sequence is TGTGCCAGCAGCTTAGAGGGATTCTGGGATTCCGGGGAGCTGTTTTTT.

The chain is built from TRBV29-1 and TRBJ1-6, with D possibly matching TRBD1 (5 bases). The V gene lost 3 bases and the J gene lost 5 bases, with 8 bases spanning the gap. The CDR3 has 13 amino acids. Germline CDR1 and CDR2: SQVTM and ANQGSEA. The CDR3 loop reads CSVEVDNNSPLHF. In nucleotides, the CDR3 is TGCAGCGTTGAGGTGGACAATAATTCACCCCTCCACTTT.

CDR3 DNA: TGTGCCAGCAGAAGGACTAGTACCCCCTACGAGCAGTACTTC. Protein product: CASRRTSTPYEQYF. The chain has TRBV6-5 and TRBJ2-7, with 7 bases matching TRBD2. This CDR3 contains 14 residues. CDR1 is MNHEY and CDR2 is SVGAGI in the germline V gene. With V trimmed by 6 bases and J by 2 bases, 7 bases remained unmatched.

In this sample, this clone turned up once. The V gene is TRBV6-5, the J gene TRBJ1-1, with TRBD1 matching 9 bases. Germline-derived CDR1 and CDR2 are MNHEY and SVGAGI. The trim removed 1 base at V and 6 bases at J, leaving 3 bases unmatched. CDR3 length equals 14 residues. This CDR3 reads CASSYWTGAAEAFF. As DNA, the CDR3 is TGTGCCAGCAGTTACTGGACAGGGGCGGCTGAAGCTTTCTTT.

This chain connects TRBV5-5 to TRBJ2-1, with D possibly TRBD1 on 5 matching bases. This CDR3 comprises 14 residues. Trimming removed 0 bases from V and 5 bases from J, with 9 bases in between. CDR1 and CDR2 (germline): SGHKS, YYEKEE (reference sequence). CDR3 in DNA: TGTGCCAGCAGCTTGGTCCCAGGGAACAATGAGCAGTTCTTC. Residues: CASSLVPGNNEQFF.

V and J are TRBV6-1 and TRBJ2-5; D could derive from TRBD1 or TRBD2 (5 bases each). Trimming took off 3 bases at V and 1 base at J, with 9 bases between the two ends. The CDR3 consists of 14 residues. Germline V gene lookup returns CDR1 MNHNS and CDR2 SASEGT. The CDR3 here is CASSDWGTQETQYF. The CDR3 coding sequence is TGTGCCAGCAGTGACTGGGGGACCCAAGAGACCCAGTACTTC.

The chain has TRBV19 and TRBJ1-5, with D unresolved. The CDR3 sequence is 16 residues long. The V gene's germline CDR1 is LNHDA and CDR2 SQIVND (reference sequence). V dropped 4 bases and J dropped 0 bases, with 13 bases sitting between them. The CDR3 DNA reads TGTGCCAGTAGTAGCGGGAGCGGTCGTAGCAATCAGCCCCAGCATTTT. Translation gives CASSSGSGRSNQPQHF.

CDR3 region: CASSLDWGSYNEQFF. CDR3 sequence (DNA): TGTGCCAGCAGCTTAGATTGGGGCTCCTACAATGAGCAGTTCTTC. The chain links TRBV7-2 to TRBJ2-1; D remains ambiguous. From germline, CDR1 is SGHTA and CDR2 FQGNSA. The CDR3 loop spans 15 amino acids. Trimming stripped 1 base from V and 0 bases from J, with 7 bases between. The whole variable domain, filled in from reference TRBV7-2 and TRBJ2-1, reads GAGVSQSPSNKVTEKGKDVELRCDPISGHTALYWYRQSLGQGLEFLIYFQGNSAPDKSGLPSDRFSAERTGGSVSTLTIQRTQQEDSAVYLCASSLDWGSYNEQFFGPGTRLTVL.